The T cell receptor beta chain described here comes from a study of shared T cell receptors in the human thymus. The table came from immunoSEQ multiplex PCR; TCRdb's copy has only in-frame clones and leaves some out. Here the sample spans some 400,000 clones, about 95% being singletons. The germline V gene has CDR1 MGHRA and CDR2 YSYEKL. The V end was cut by 1 base, the J end by 3 bases, with 18 bases between. The CDR3 extends over 17 amino acids. The TCR was taken from a human donor. The J gene is TRBJ1-1, the V gene TRBV4-1; maybe TRBD1 (5 bases). The sequencing sample was made of thymocytes. CDR3 nucleotides: TGCGCCAGCAGCCAAGGTGGGGACCGAGGATGGGACACTGAAGCTTTCTTT. Translation gives CASSQGGDRGWDTEAFF.